One TCR beta chain is described in this entry. Its specificity is not known. Germline V gene lookup returns CDR1 MDHEN and CDR2 SYDVKM. This CDR3 region has 14 residues. Trimming stripped 5 bases from V and 3 bases from J, with 11 bases between. TCRdb re-derived calls from the reads in MiXCR, one entry per CDR3 protein. The profile covers almost 550,000 distinct CDR3 sequences, with 16% appearing a single time and about 24% taken by the ten largest. The sample belongs to a study of T cell repertoires in cytomegalovirus infection. On the study more broadly: Through public TCR beta signatures, both CMV infection and matching HLA type were indicated. The study, taken as a whole, reports: Carriers of CMV and the relevant HLA type were discriminated by public TCR beta frequency. What dominated the ex vivo response were HLA-C-restricted CMV-specific TCR beta clonotypes.

Sequencing input: CD8+ T cells from PBMCs. The receptor was derived from a human donor in good health (CMV status not recorded). Some clones in this sample may be carry-over from other donors' samples. The V and J genes are TRBV28 and TRBJ2-1; D remains unclear. The CDR3 bases are TGTGCCAGCAGTGCGACCACCTGCTACAATGAGCAGTTCTTC. It yields the protein CASSATTCYNEQFF.